The 13 T cell receptor beta chains listed next were all sequenced from one sample in a study of blood T cell repertoires in COVID-19. Measured with immunoSEQ multiplex PCR; TCRdb has only the in-frame clones, and not every one. The table shows roughly 150,000 clones, with 70% to 85% occurring only once. The sample was peripheral blood. These receptors were taken from a man in his 60s who had recovered from COVID-19.

V gene TRBV29-1 combines with J gene TRBJ1-1, with TRBD1 as a possible D gene (5 bases). CDR1 is SQVTM and CDR2 is ANQGSEA in the germline V gene. The CDR3 runs to 15 residues. The germline V and J ends were trimmed by 7 bases and 1 base, with 19 bases remaining between them. DNA for the CDR3: TGCAGCGCCAACCCCCAGGGAGGTTCGAACACTGAAGCTTTCTTT. The encoded protein is CSANPQGGSNTEAFF.

The CDR3 sequence is CASSQGAVGYGYTF. CDR3 sequence (DNA): TGCGCCAGCAGCCAGGGGGCGGTTGGCTATGGCTACACCTTC. V is TRBV4-1 and J is TRBJ1-2, with a weak D call TRBD1 (6 bases). This CDR3 has 14 residues. V gave up 3 bases and J gave up 4 bases, with 12 bases separating them. Per the germline V gene, CDR1 is MGHRA and CDR2 is YSYEKL.

This clone was seen a handful of times. Here the CDR3 reads CASSLGGQGKIQETQYF. In DNA form, the CDR3 reads TGTGCCAGCAGTTTGGGGGGACAGGGGAAAATCCAAGAGACCCAGTACTTC. This sequence joins TRBV28 and TRBJ2-5; 10 nucleotides line up with TRBD1. CDR1 and CDR2 (germline): MDHEN, SYDVKM. The CDR3 runs 17 residues. The V and J ends lost 3 bases and 1 base, in that order; junction bases with no gene match: 8. Variable domain in full (rest from reference TRBV28 and TRBJ2-5): DVKVTQSSRYLVKRTGEKVFLECVQDMDHENMFWYRQDPGLGLRLIYFSYDVKMKEKGDIPEGYSVSREKKERFSLILESASTNQTSMYLCASSLGGQGKIQETQYFGPGTRLLVL.

The gene calls are TRBV5-4 and TRBJ2-5; perhaps TRBD2 as D (5 bases). This CDR3 has 15 amino acids. Germline lookup yields CDR1 SGHNT and CDR2 YYREEE (reference sequence). V was shortened by 5 bases and J by 5 bases, with 19 bases between the two germline ends. CDR3 region: CASRSAGVPLETQYF. The CDR3 nucleotides are TGTGCCAGCAGGTCAGCCGGGGTTCCGTTGGAGACCCAGTACTTC.

The chain employs TRBV28 and TRBJ2-6; a possible D gene is TRBD2 (5 bases). CDR1 MDHEN and CDR2 SYDVKM come from the germline V gene. The CDR3 totals 15 residues. V dropped 4 bases and J dropped 1 base, with 8 bases sitting between them. CDR3 in amino acids: CASSYRGSGANVLTF. CDR3 DNA sequence: TGTGCCAGCAGTTACCGAGGGTCTGGGGCCAACGTCCTGACTTTC. The full variable domain, in which reference TRBV28 and TRBJ2-6 provide the parts outside the CDR3, is DVKVTQSSRYLVKRTGEKVFLECVQDMDHENMFWYRQDPGLGLRLIYFSYDVKMKEKGDIPEGYSVSREKKERFSLILESASTNQTSMYLCASSYRGSGANVLTFGAGSRLTVL.

This clone occurred once. The chain is built from TRBV6-4 and TRBJ2-3; possible D gene TRBD2, 6 bases. The V gene's germline CDR1 is MRHNA and CDR2 SNTAGT. V shed 2 bases and J shed 2 bases, with 8 bases lying between them. The length of the CDR3 is 14 residues. The CDR3 sequence is CASSDRGTTDTQYF. The CDR3 DNA sequence: TGTGCCAGCAGTGACCGCGGGACCACAGATACGCAGTATTTT.

The chain combines TRBV3-1 (or the pseudogene TRBV3-2) with TRBJ1-2; D remains ambiguous. V was trimmed by 3 bases and J by 5 bases, leaving 13 bases between them. The CDR3 runs 14 residues. CDR1 is LGHDT and CDR2 is YNNKEL in the germline V gene (reference sequence). In nucleotides, the CDR3 is TGTGCCAGCAGCCAGACGGCCCGGGTGTATGGCTACACCTTC. Protein sequence: CASSQTARVYGYTF.

The chain employs TRBV5-1 and TRBJ2-3; D perhaps matches TRBD2 (6 bases). Germline assignment: CDR1 SGHRS and CDR2 YFSETQ. The CDR3 has 15 residues. The V and J ends lost 5 bases and 2 bases respectively, with 15 bases between them. The CDR3 DNA is TGCGCCAGCAGATCAGCCGGGCGGGACACAGATACGCAGTATTTT. This encodes CASRSAGRDTDTQYF.

This clone was detected only a few times. V and J are TRBV10-3 and TRBJ1-1; D possibly corresponds to TRBD1 (6 bases). V was shortened by 4 bases and J by 4 bases, with 19 bases between the two germline ends. The CDR3 has 16 amino acids. CDR1 ENHRY and CDR2 SYGVKD come from the germline V gene. The CDR3 reads CAISGGGALGTTEAFF. The CDR3 DNA follows: TGTGCCATCAGTGGAGGGGGGGCTCTTGGAACCACTGAAGCTTTCTTT.

The gene calls are TRBV30 and TRBJ2-1; maybe TRBD2 (6 bases). This CDR3 comprises 13 residues. Trimming left V 2 bases short and J 6 bases short, with 11 bases between. Per the germline V gene, CDR1 is GTSNPN and CDR2 is SVGIG (reference sequence). This CDR3 reads CAWSSGWVNEQFF. CDR3 nucleotides: TGTGCCTGGAGTAGCGGGTGGGTCAATGAGCAGTTCTTC.

The chain carries TRBV28 and TRBJ2-3, with D tentatively TRBD2 (6 bases). The CDR3 extends over 13 amino acids. With 2 bases removed from V and 6 bases from J, the gap between germline ends came to 9 bases. Germline V lookup: CDR1 MDHEN, CDR2 SYDVKM. CDR3 region: CASSLGGDDTQYF. CDR3 coding DNA: TGTGCCAGCAGTTTAGGCGGGGATGATACGCAGTATTTT.

The chain is built from TRBV21-1 and TRBJ2-7; no DNA check was done on the table's D call, TRBD1. TRBV21-1 constitutes a pseudogene. The CDR3 totals 16 residues. The CDR3 is CASSNVKDRLRYEQYF. The CDR3 DNA follows: TGTGCCAGCAGCAACGTCAAGGACAGGCTGAGGTACGAGCAGTACTTC.

The CDR3 sequence is CASSTRTVQPQHF. The CDR3 DNA follows: TGTGCCAGCAGCACACGGACAGTCCAGCCCCAGCATTTT. The V and J genes are TRBV7-2 and TRBJ1-5; D might be TRBD1 (6 bases). Per germline, CDR1 SGHTA and CDR2 FQGNSA. The CDR3 length is 13 residues. Trimming cost V 5 bases and J 7 bases, with 12 bases left between them.